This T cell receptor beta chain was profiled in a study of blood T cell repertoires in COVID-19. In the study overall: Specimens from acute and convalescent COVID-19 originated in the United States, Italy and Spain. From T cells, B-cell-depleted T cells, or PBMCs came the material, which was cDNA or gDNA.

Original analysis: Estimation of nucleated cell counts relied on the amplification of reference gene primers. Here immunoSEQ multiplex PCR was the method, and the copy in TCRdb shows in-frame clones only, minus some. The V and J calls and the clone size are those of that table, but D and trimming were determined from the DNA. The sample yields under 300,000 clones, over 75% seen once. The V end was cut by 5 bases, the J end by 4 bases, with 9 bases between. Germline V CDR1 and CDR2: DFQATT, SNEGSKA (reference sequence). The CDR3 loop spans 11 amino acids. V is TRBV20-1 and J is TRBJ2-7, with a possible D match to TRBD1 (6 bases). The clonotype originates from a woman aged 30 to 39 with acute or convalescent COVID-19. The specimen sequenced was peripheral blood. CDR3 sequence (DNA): TGCAGTGCTTACAGGGATTACGAGCAGTACTTC. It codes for CSAYRDYEQYF.